The rows below give T cell receptor beta chains drawn from one sample of a study of monozygotic twins with inflammatory bowel disease. With the 5' RACE reads reprocessed, TCRdb shows one record per CDR3 protein and no DNA. Listed are under 350,000 distinct CDR3 sequences; 5.6% falls within the top ten. The specimen sequenced was blood. These receptor sequences come from a human donor with ulcerative colitis or Crohn's disease, or a healthy co-twin of an affected twin (not recorded which). Both conserved end residues are part of each CDR3.

>TRBV5-1|TRBJ2-7
CASSFYRDGNEQYF
>TRBV3-1|TRBJ1-5
CASSQDLGRNQPQHF
>TRBV12-3/TRBV12-4|TRBJ2-7
CASRNPGGDRGLGEQYF
>TRBV7-9|TRBJ2-7
CASSSDDYEQYF
>TRBV28|TRBJ2-7
CASSFSTGPSDYEQYF
>TRBV28|TRBJ2-5
CATRVGGRETQYF
>TRBV18|TRBJ2-1
CASSPGLGDNEQFF
>TRBV11-2|TRBJ1-2
CASRASAGRKGSNYGYTF
>TRBV5-1|TRBJ1-6
CASSAKGTQGSPLHF
>TRBV12-3/TRBV12-4|TRBJ2-3
CASAGASGRGGTDTQYF
>TRBV28|TRBJ2-3
CASSLTLASGSSTDTQYF
>TRBV4-3|TRBJ2-1
CASSQLTGTTISYNEQFF
>TRBV7-9|TRBJ2-3
CASSLAGGLDTQYF
>TRBV6-5|TRBJ2-7
CASSYSDRGLYEQHF
>TRBV11-2|TRBJ2-4
CASSPRGTGTHRAKNIQYF
>TRBV7-9|TRBJ1-4
CASGGRAGSRHNEKLFF
>TRBV5-1|TRBJ1-1
CASSYRTGALNTEAFF
>TRBV13|TRBJ2-7
CASSYVQGYEQYF
>TRBV20-1|TRBJ2-1
CSAKRAASQFF
>TRBV7-9|TRBJ1-1
CASSPRPAPGAFF
>TRBV5-4|TRBJ2-5
CASSLFLGPKRQETQYF
>TRBV5-1|TRBJ2-3
CASSALGTSAYDTQYF
>TRBV15|TRBJ1-4
CATSTDTQEKLFF
>TRBV27|TRBJ2-3
CASSLLSSVGDTQYF
>TRBV6-2/TRBV6-3|TRBJ2-3
CASSNRDTQYF
>TRBV29-1|TRBJ1-1
CSVVVRGNTEAFF
>TRBV5-1|TRBJ1-4
CASRTTTADNEKLFF
>TRBV3-1|TRBJ1-6
CASSHRTGGLSPLHF
>TRBV12-3/TRBV12-4|TRBJ2-5
CASSLRGGTQTQYF